These 30 T cell receptor beta chains share one sample of origin, sequenced in a study of blood T cell repertoires in COVID-19. The repertoire was sequenced with immunoSEQ multiplex PCR; TCRdb's copy has only in-frame clones and lacks some. This table holds about 73,000 clones, approximately 80% found once. Sequences were obtained from peripheral blood. These receptor sequences come from an elderly man with active or convalescent COVID-19.

CDR3 DNA sequence: TGTGCCAGCAGCGGAACAGGTTCCAGGGACTATGGCTACACCTTC. Translation: CASSGTGSRDYGYTF. The chain carries TRBV5-5 and TRBJ1-2; weak D call: TRBD1 (5 bases). CDR1 and CDR2 from the germline V gene are SGHKS and YYEKEE (reference sequence). V lost 4 bases, J lost 3 bases, and 16 bases lay in between. The CDR3 contains 15 residues.

This chain links TRBV19 with TRBJ2-7; TRBD1 agrees at 7 bases. Germline CDR1 and CDR2: LNHDA and SQIVND (reference sequence). J lost 1 base, V lost 9 bases, and 12 bases had no gene match. The CDR3 runs 15 residues. The CDR3 loop reads CASRPSGGWSYEQYF. In nucleotides, the CDR3 is TGTGCCAGCCGTCCCTCAGGGGGTTGGTCCTACGAGCAGTACTTC.

V and J are TRBV7-8 and TRBJ2-5; 9 bases fit TRBD1. Trimming took 4 bases from V and 4 from J; bases not matched to a gene: 7. CDR3 length equals 15 residues. Per germline, CDR1 SGHVS and CDR2 FQNEAQ. CDR3 coding DNA: TGTGCCAGCAGCTCCTTAACAGGGGGCGCAGAGACCCAGTACTTC. Amino acids: CASSSLTGGAETQYF.

The sample holds one count of this clone. The chain couples TRBV5-4 to TRBJ2-5, with TRBD2 matching over 10 bases. The germline V gene encodes CDR1 SGHNT and CDR2 YYREEE (reference sequence). Losses at the gene ends were 0 bases for V and 2 bases for J; bases not matched to a gene: 4. The CDR3 contains 16 residues. CDR3 coding DNA: TGTGCCAGCAGCTTGGGGTCTAGCGGGGGACAAGAGACCCAGTACTTC. Protein sequence: CASSLGSSGGQETQYF. The full variable domain, with the rest looked up from reference TRBV5-4 and TRBJ2-5, is ETGVTQSPTHLIKTRGQQVTLRCSSQSGHNTVSWYQQALGQGPQFIFQYYREEENGRGNFPPRFSGLQFPNYSSELNVNALELDDSALYLCASSLGSSGGQETQYFGPGTRLLVL.

This chain connects TRBV9 to TRBJ2-7; 8 bases are a match to TRBD1. The CDR3 length is 14 residues. V was clipped by 0 bases and J by 7 bases; unmatched bases: 6. CDR1 SGDLS and CDR2 YYNGEE come from the germline V gene. The CDR3 DNA is TGTGCCAGCAGCGTAGGACAGGGGAATATAGAGCAGTACTTC. It encodes CASSVGQGNIEQYF.

The V and J genes are TRBV2 and TRBJ1-4, with 9 bases lining up with TRBD1. Germline V lookup: CDR1 SNHLY, CDR2 FYNNEI. V was pared by 6 bases and J by 5 bases, with 4 bases of the junction left unmatched. This CDR3 has 14 amino acids. The CDR3 loop is CASRPGTGNEKLFF. In nucleotides, the CDR3 is TGTGCCAGCAGGCCCGGGACAGGGAATGAAAAACTGTTTTTT.

The chain uses TRBV10-3 and TRBJ1-1, with 12 bases that match TRBD1. This CDR3 has 17 amino acids. The J segment lost 12 bases and the V segment lost 6 bases, leaving 20 bases of the junction unmatched. Germline CDR1 ENHRY, CDR2 SYGVKD. The CDR3 DNA follows: TGTGCCATCAGCCACCCGGGACAGGGGGCGGTCGGGTCGGTATCTTTCTTT. Translated: CAISHPGQGAVGSVSFF.

The CDR3 reads CASSLSGGGEAFF. The CDR3 nucleotides read TGCGCCAGCAGCTTGTCCGGGGGTGGTGAAGCTTTCTTT. The rearrangement uses TRBV5-1 and TRBJ1-1, with D possibly TRBD1 on 5 matching bases. V lost 1 base and J lost 7, with 11 bases in between. The CDR3 spans 13 residues. The germline gives CDR1 SGHRS, CDR2 YFSETQ.

The V gene is TRBV5-1, the J gene TRBJ1-4; D is unresolved. Looked up from germline, CDR1 is SGHRS and CDR2 is YFSETQ. Trimming shortened V by 1 base and J by 7 bases, and 11 bases separated the two germline ends. The CDR3 has 14 amino acids. This CDR3 reads CASSLLGTGEKLFF. The CDR3 DNA follows: TGCGCCAGCAGCTTGTTAGGTACGGGTGAAAAACTGTTTTTT. The full variable domain, completed using reference TRBV5-1 and TRBJ1-4, is KAGVTQTPRYLIKTRGQQVTLSCSPISGHRSVSWYQQTPGQGLQFLFEYFSETQRNKGNFPGRFSGRQFSNSRSEMNVSTLELGDSALYLCASSLLGTGEKLFFGSGTQLSVL.

The V gene is TRBV6-1, the J gene TRBJ2-5; 8 bases map to TRBD1. Trimming removed 2 bases from V and 1 base from J; junction bases left unmatched: 6. The CDR3 is 16 residues long. Germline V gives CDR1 MNHNS, CDR2 SASEGT. CDR3 bases: TGTGCCAGCAGTGAAAAGGTACAGGGGGGCCAAGAGACCCAGTACTTC. Its protein product is CASSEKVQGGQETQYF.

This rearrangement joins TRBV4-3 to TRBJ1-3; D might be TRBD1 (5 bases). V lost 1 base to trimming and J lost 0 bases, with 7 bases between them. Germline lookup yields CDR1 LGHNA and CDR2 YSLEER. This CDR3 has 15 residues. The CDR3 sequence: CASSQAGFSGNTIYF. The CDR3 nucleotides are TGCGCCAGCAGCCAAGCAGGGTTCTCTGGAAACACCATATATTTT.

V gene TRBV6-2 or TRBV6-3 combines with J gene TRBJ2-1; D possibly corresponds to TRBD2 (5 bases). The CDR3 runs to 17 residues. The germline gives CDR1 MNHEY, CDR2 SVGEGT. Trimming shortened V by 0 bases and J by 4 bases, and 16 bases separated the two germline ends. DNA for the CDR3: TGTGCCAGCAGTTACTCGCCCGACTATACCTCTTACAATGAGCAGTTCTTC. Encoded protein: CASSYSPDYTSYNEQFF.

This clone was detected only once. The chain recombines TRBV12-3 or TRBV12-4 with TRBJ1-5; no reliable D call. The CDR3 loop spans 12 amino acids. The V end was cut by 5 bases, the J end by 4 bases, with 6 bases between. The CDR3 DNA sequence: TGTGCCAGCAGTAAGCCGAATCAGCCCCAGCATTTT. The encoded protein is CASSKPNQPQHF.

V is TRBV5-1 and J is TRBJ2-3, with D possibly matching TRBD2 (6 bases). Germline CDR1 reads SGHRS; CDR2 reads YFSETQ. V was shortened by 1 base and J by 3 bases, with 12 bases between the two germline ends. The CDR3 has 15 amino acids. CDR3 sequence (DNA): TGCGCCAGCAGCTTGTTCCGGAGGGGTACAGATACGCAGTATTTT. This sequence encodes CASSLFRRGTDTQYF.

The chain joins TRBV6-1 to TRBJ1-2; no clear D. The germline V gene encodes CDR1 MNHNS and CDR2 SASEGT. Trimming removed 1 base at V and 1 base at J, with 10 bases between. The length of the CDR3 is 15 residues. The CDR3: CASSEGPLSNYGYTF. CDR3 nucleotides: TGTGCCAGCAGTGAAGGCCCCCTCAGTAACTATGGCTACACCTTC.

The rearrangement uses TRBV27 and TRBJ2-2; 16 bases align to TRBD2. Losses at the gene ends were 6 bases for V and 6 bases for J; bases not matched to a gene: 10. The CDR3 has 18 residues. Germline V lookup: CDR1 MNHEY, CDR2 SMNVEV (reference sequence). CDR3 protein: CASSSRPGTSGRAGELFF. CDR3 sequence (DNA): TGTGCCAGCAGCTCCCGCCCCGGGACTAGCGGGAGGGCCGGGGAGCTGTTTTTT.

The rearrangement uses TRBV7-2 and TRBJ2-7, with TRBD2 matching 9 bases. The CDR3 has 16 residues. Germline loops: CDR1 SGHTA, CDR2 FQGNSA. V gave up 0 bases and J gave up 2 bases; unmatched junction bases: 5. This chain's CDR3 is CASSLATSGRTYEQYF. Here the CDR3 DNA reads TGTGCCAGCAGCTTAGCAACCAGCGGGAGGACCTACGAGCAGTACTTC. Full variable domain (remainder filled in from reference TRBV7-2 and TRBJ2-7): GAGVSQSPSNKVTEKGKDVELRCDPISGHTALYWYRQSLGQGLEFLIYFQGNSAPDKSGLPSDRFSAERTGGSVSTLTIQRTQQEDSAVYLCASSLATSGRTYEQYFGPGTRLTVT.

The chain uses TRBV5-1 and TRBJ2-1; tentatively, D is TRBD2 (5 bases). Trimming stripped 0 bases from V and 0 bases from J, with 10 bases between. Germline CDR1 and CDR2: SGHRS and YFSETQ. This CDR3 is built from 16 residues. The CDR3 DNA reads as TGCGCCAGCAGCTTGGCGCCCGAGGGCTCCTACAATGAGCAGTTCTTC. The encoded protein is CASSLAPEGSYNEQFF.

The chain links TRBV2 to TRBJ1-1; possible D gene TRBD1, 6 bases. The V end was cut by 3 bases, the J end by 10 bases, with 9 bases between. Per germline, CDR1 SNHLY and CDR2 FYNNEI. This CDR3 spans 11 amino acids. CDR3 nucleotide sequence: TGTGCCAGCAGTGAGGGGGCGGTAGCTTTCTTT. Residues: CASSEGAVAFF.

This clone was seen a handful of times. The chain links TRBV7-8 to TRBJ2-7, with 8 bases matching TRBD2. V was clipped by 6 bases and J by 0 bases; unmatched bases: 4. The CDR3 sequence is 14 residues long. The germline V gene encodes CDR1 SGHVS and CDR2 FQNEAQ. CDR3 amino acids: CASRGGRFSYEQYF. The CDR3 nucleotides read TGTGCCAGCAGGGGCGGGAGGTTCTCCTACGAGCAGTACTTC.

The rearrangement uses TRBV5-1 and TRBJ2-3; D not resolved. The germline gives CDR1 SGHRS, CDR2 YFSETQ. Between the trimmed V and J ends, which lost 1 base and 0 bases, there was a span of 3 bases. The CDR3 has 13 amino acids. The CDR3: CASSLYSTDTQYF. In nucleotides, the CDR3 is TGCGCCAGCAGCTTGTATAGCACAGATACGCAGTATTTT.

The chain is built from TRBV9 and TRBJ2-5; D gene ambiguous. V shed 0 bases and J shed 1 base, with 10 bases lying between them. The CDR3 loop spans 15 amino acids. Per the germline V gene, CDR1 is SGDLS and CDR2 is YYNGEE. The CDR3 region has the DNA TGTGCCAGCAGCGTAGAGCCCGCCTTCCAAGAGACCCAGTACTTC. It codes for CASSVEPAFQETQYF.

This chain joins TRBV11-3 and TRBJ2-4, with D possibly matching TRBD2 (5 bases). The CDR3 extends over 12 amino acids. Germline V lookup: CDR1 SGHNT, CDR2 YENEEA. V shed 6 bases and J shed 5 bases, with 8 bases lying between them. The CDR3 DNA is TGTGCCAGCAGTTTCGGGGAAAACATTCAGTACTTC. Translation: CASSFGENIQYF.

This chain uses TRBV19 with TRBJ2-3; 10 bases are a match to TRBD2. The CDR3 spans 16 residues. The J segment lost 4 bases and the V segment lost 3 bases, leaving 7 bases of the junction unmatched. Germline values: CDR1 LNHDA, CDR2 SQIVND (reference sequence). Here the CDR3 reads CASSMGLAGEADTQYF. In DNA, the CDR3 is TGTGCCAGTAGTATGGGGCTAGCGGGAGAAGCAGATACGCAGTATTTT.

The J gene is TRBJ1-2, the V gene TRBV18; D might be TRBD1 (6 bases). Germline assignment: CDR1 KGHSH and CDR2 LQKENI. Between the trimmed V and J ends, which lost 2 bases and 5 bases, there was a span of 18 bases. CDR3 length: 16 residues. CDR3 nucleotide sequence: TGTGCCAGCTCACCAGGGACACGGTATTCGGGATATGGCTACACCTTC. It encodes CASSPGTRYSGYGYTF.

This chain connects TRBV6-1 to TRBJ1-5; 7 nucleotides agree with TRBD1. The CDR3 contains 14 residues. Germline CDR1 MNHNS, CDR2 SASEGT. J was trimmed by 8 bases and V by 1 base; bases with no gene match: 5. CDR3 sequence: CASSEDRGIKPQHF. The CDR3 bases are TGTGCCAGCAGTGAAGACAGGGGAATCAAGCCCCAGCATTTT.

The genes are TRBV11-2 and TRBJ2-7, with D maybe TRBD1 (5 bases). CDR1 and CDR2 (germline): SGHAT, FQNNGV. The CDR3 runs 17 residues. V was cut by 5 bases and J by 6 bases, with 26 bases left in between. In DNA, the CDR3 is TGTGCCAGCAGCCGTGAGCTCCTGGGGCCAGTGTCCACCGAGCAGTACTTC. Translated: CASSRELLGPVSTEQYF. Together with reference TRBV11-2 and TRBJ2-7, the CDR3 gives the full variable domain: EAGVAQSPRYKIIEKRQSVAFWCNPISGHATLYWYQQILGQGPKLLIQFQNNGVVDDSQLPKDRFSAERLKGVDSTLKIQPAKLEDSAVYLCASSRELLGPVSTEQYFGPGTRLTVT.

The chain carries TRBV6-5 and TRBJ1-1, with 9 positions matching TRBD1. CDR1 is MNHEY and CDR2 is SVGAGI in the germline V gene. With V trimmed by 6 bases and J by 1 base, 6 bases remained unmatched. This CDR3 is built from 15 residues. CDR3 in amino acids: CASRNRGRSNTEAFF. The CDR3 nucleotides are TGTGCCAGCAGAAACAGGGGGCGATCGAACACTGAAGCTTTCTTT.

This clone was recorded once. The chain links TRBV6-1 to TRBJ2-7, with 7 nucleotides matching TRBD1. V dropped 6 bases and J dropped 3; count of bases not matched to a gene: 8. The V gene's germline CDR1 is MNHNS and CDR2 SASEGT. This CDR3 region has 14 residues. The CDR3: CASRIRDSHYEQYF. The CDR3 coding sequence is TGTGCCAGCAGGATCCGGGACAGCCACTACGAGCAGTACTTC.

This chain links TRBV9 with TRBJ1-5; D not certain. Germline lookup yields CDR1 SGDLS and CDR2 YYNGEE. The ends were cut back, 9 bases at V and 0 bases at J, with 13 bases in the middle. The CDR3 runs to 14 residues. CDR3 amino acids: CAISSRYSNQPQHF. The CDR3 nucleotides read TGTGCCATCTCTTCCAGATATAGCAATCAGCCCCAGCATTTT. Variable domain in full (rest from reference TRBV9 and TRBJ1-5): DSGVTQTPKHLITATGQRVTLRCSPRSGDLSVYWYQQSLDQGLQFLIQYYNGEERAKGNILERFSAQQFPDLHSELNLSSLELGDSALYFCAISSRYSNQPQHFGDGTRLSIL.